Each of the 15 T cell receptor beta chains below was sequenced from the same sample in a study of cytomegalovirus exposure and HLA in healthy donors. PCR was performed using 60 Vbeta and 13 Jbeta primers. The assay was immunoSEQ multiplex PCR, and TCRdb's table has in-frame clones only and misses some. This sample has around 100,000 clones, with over 65% found just once. The sequencing sample was made of PBMCs. The receptors were sampled from a woman in her twenties or thirties in good health and CMV-seronegative.

The chain employs TRBV27 and TRBJ1-2, with 9 bases that match TRBD1. Germline assignment: CDR1 MNHEY and CDR2 SMNVEV (reference sequence). The CDR3 is 15 residues long. The V gene end was trimmed by 6 bases and the J gene end by 8 bases; junction bases not matched to a gene: 13. The DNA for the CDR3 is TGTGCCAGCAGAAGTTCCGGGACAGGGCTACTCGGCTACACCTTC. Its translation is CASRSSGTGLLGYTF.

The rearrangement uses TRBV29-1 and TRBJ2-1; 7 nucleotides align to TRBD2. V shed 5 bases, J shed 8 bases, and the junction held 12 bases outside the gene matches. CDR3 length equals 14 residues. CDR1 is SQVTM and CDR2 is ANQGSEA in the germline V gene. CDR3 coding DNA: TGCAGCGTTCCTTGGCGGGAGATTTTCGATGAGCAGTTCTTC. Its translation: CSVPWREIFDEQFF.

This chain uses TRBV4-2 with TRBJ1-5, with no clear D. CDR1 is LGHNA and CDR2 is YNFKEQ in the germline V gene. The CDR3 is 15 amino acids. V was cut by 2 bases and J by 1 base, with 9 bases left in between. This CDR3 reads CASSQSPLSNQPQHF. The CDR3 DNA follows: TGTGCCAGCAGCCAAAGCCCCCTAAGCAATCAGCCCCAGCATTTT.

The rearrangement uses TRBV7-8 and TRBJ1-1, with a possible D match to TRBD1 (6 bases). The CDR3 consists of 15 residues. Germline CDR1 is SGHVS and CDR2 is FQNEAQ. The V end was cut by 3 bases, the J end by 1 base, with 12 bases between. CDR3 nucleotide sequence: TGTGCCAGCAGCTTCACAGGGACGCAGAACACTGAAGCTTTCTTT. The encoded protein is CASSFTGTQNTEAFF.

The J gene is TRBJ1-4, the V gene TRBV9; TRBD1 might be the D (5 bases). With 3 bases removed from V and 6 bases from J, the gap between germline ends came to 12 bases. The CDR3 contains 14 residues. Looked up from germline, CDR1 is SGDLS and CDR2 is YYNGEE. CDR3 coding DNA: TGTGCCAGCAGCGAAGGGACTGCCGATGAAAAACTGTTTTTT. It specifies CASSEGTADEKLFF.

The DNA for the CDR3 is TGTGCCAGCAGTGAAACGCTAGCCGTCACAGATACGCAGTATTTT. It encodes CASSETLAVTDTQYF. V usage is TRBV6-1 and J usage is TRBJ2-3; tentative D call: TRBD2 (5 bases). Trimming left V 2 bases short and J 2 bases short, with 11 bases between. The CDR3 contains 15 residues. Germline values: CDR1 MNHNS, CDR2 SASEGT.

As regards this clone: One end of the junction varies from germline; a read error may be responsible. The genes are TRBV5-1 and TRBJ1-6, with 10 bases identical to TRBD1. Germline V gives CDR1 SGHRS, CDR2 YFSETQ. CDR3 size: 15 residues. CDR3 region: CASTLQGTGDSPLHF. DNA of the CDR3: TGCGCCAGCACCTTGCAAGGGACAGGGGATTCACCCCTCCACTTT.

The chain links TRBV4-1 to TRBJ1-6; D gene ambiguous. Germline assignment: CDR1 MGHRA and CDR2 YSYEKL. V lost 5 bases to trimming and J lost 0 bases, with 14 bases between them. This CDR3 spans 17 amino acids. The CDR3 sequence: CASSDPIRSSYNSPLHF. CDR3 DNA sequence: TGCGCCAGCAGCGACCCAATAAGGAGCTCCTATAATTCACCCCTCCACTTT.

V and J are TRBV5-1 and TRBJ2-1; TRBD2 agrees at 9 bases. The CDR3 is made up of 14 amino acids. Germline V gene sequence: CDR1 SGHRS, CDR2 YFSETQ. The V and J ends lost 4 bases and 7 bases, in that order; junction bases with no gene match: 6. The DNA for the CDR3 is TGCGCCAGCAGCCCGCAGACTAGCGGTAATGAGCAGTTCTTC. Encoded protein: CASSPQTSGNEQFF.

The rearrangement uses TRBV5-1 and TRBJ2-7, with a weak D call TRBD1 (6 bases). The CDR3 is made up of 15 amino acids. Germline V lookup: CDR1 SGHRS, CDR2 YFSETQ. V was cut by 1 base and J by 2 bases, with 13 bases left in between. The CDR3 is CASSLTGIPAYEQYF. For the CDR3, the DNA is TGCGCCAGCAGCTTGACAGGGATTCCGGCCTACGAGCAGTACTTC.

This chain links TRBV7-8 with TRBJ1-4; perhaps TRBD1 as D (5 bases). CDR1 and CDR2 from the germline V gene are SGHVS and FQNEAQ. CDR3 size: 15 residues. With 0 bases removed from V and 3 bases from J, the gap between germline ends came to 8 bases. The CDR3 DNA reads as TGTGCCAGCAGCTTAGCGGGGGGAGCTAATGAAAAACTGTTTTTT. Translated: CASSLAGGANEKLFF.

The chain is built from TRBV5-4 and TRBJ2-7, with 7 bases identical to TRBD2. The CDR3 covers 13 residues. V lost 5 bases and J lost 5; bases outside the gene matches: 7. The germline V gene has CDR1 SGHNT and CDR2 YYREEE (reference sequence). The CDR3 here is CASRELGGDEQYF. CDR3 sequence (DNA): TGTGCCAGCAGGGAACTTGGGGGGGACGAGCAGTACTTC. Full variable domain (outside the CDR3, taken from reference TRBV5-4 and TRBJ2-7): ETGVTQSPTHLIKTRGQQVTLRCSSQSGHNTVSWYQQALGQGPQFIFQYYREEENGRGNFPPRFSGLQFPNYSSELNVNALELDDSALYLCASRELGGDEQYFGPGTRLTVT.

This clone was detected once. The chain uses TRBV30 and TRBJ2-1, with a possible D match to TRBD2 (6 bases). The CDR3 extends over 12 amino acids. Germline loops: CDR1 GTSNPN, CDR2 SVGIG (reference sequence). V was cut by 4 bases and J by 10 bases, with 14 bases left in between. The DNA of the CDR3 is TGTGCCTGGACGCGGGGTGGCTTGGAGCAGTTCTTC. This sequence encodes CAWTRGGLEQFF.

This clone occurred a few times. The V and J genes are TRBV6-1 and TRBJ2-7; weak D call: TRBD1 (5 bases). The CDR3 spans 15 residues. Trimming left V 7 bases short and J 0 bases short, with 16 bases between. Germline values: CDR1 MNHNS, CDR2 SASEGT. Written as DNA, the CDR3 is TGTGCCAGCACCCTCCGTCCGGACACCTCCTACGAGCAGTACTTC. Its protein is CASTLRPDTSYEQYF.

The chain is built from TRBV30 and TRBJ2-1, with D tentatively TRBD2 (5 bases). The CDR3 is made up of 11 amino acids. Germline V gene sequence: CDR1 GTSNPN, CDR2 SVGIG (reference sequence). V lost 1 base and J lost 10, with 8 bases in between. CDR3 in amino acids: CAWSEGGEQFF. In nucleotides, the CDR3 is TGTGCCTGGAGTGAAGGAGGCGAGCAGTTCTTC.